This is a list of T cell receptor beta chains from one sample in a study of molecular identifiers for immune sequencing clone quantification. MiXCR was run by TCRdb on the PCR reads, yielding one entry per CDR3 protein. Counted here are fewer than 350,000 distinct CDR3 sequences, 24% occurring once; the ten biggest clones make up 0.74%. Sequences were obtained from naive CD8+ T cells from blood, with Jurkat cell RNA spiked in. The source is a human donor in good health. Some libraries in this study had Jurkat cell RNA spiked in. CDR3s leave out the opening cysteine and the closing phenylalanine or tryptophan.

TRBJ2-7 | TRBV27 | ASSSETGQSSYEQY
TRBJ1-1 | TRBV4-1 | ASSQGIQVCEAF
TRBJ1-1 | TRBV12-3/TRBV12-4 | ASRPQQNTEAF
TRBJ2-3 | TRBV4-1 | ASSQSTGLLSDTQY
TRBJ1-1 | TRBV5-6 | ASSLAPGLNTEAF
TRBJ2-6 | TRBV19 | ASSANRGANVLT
TRBJ2-3 | TRBV12-3/TRBV12-4 | ASSFFDRGRRDTQY
TRBJ1-5 | TRBV27 | ASSSQGDHPSNQPQH
TRBJ2-7 | TRBV18 | ASSPPQDPQGEQY
TRBJ1-2 | TRBV27 | ASSLGPGAGGYT
TRBJ2-7 | TRBV7-9 | ASSLTTSGNEQY
TRBJ2-3 | TRBV6-5 | ASSYSHPRGVAGGLDTQY
TRBJ2-7 | TRBV5-6 | ASSSGPPEQY